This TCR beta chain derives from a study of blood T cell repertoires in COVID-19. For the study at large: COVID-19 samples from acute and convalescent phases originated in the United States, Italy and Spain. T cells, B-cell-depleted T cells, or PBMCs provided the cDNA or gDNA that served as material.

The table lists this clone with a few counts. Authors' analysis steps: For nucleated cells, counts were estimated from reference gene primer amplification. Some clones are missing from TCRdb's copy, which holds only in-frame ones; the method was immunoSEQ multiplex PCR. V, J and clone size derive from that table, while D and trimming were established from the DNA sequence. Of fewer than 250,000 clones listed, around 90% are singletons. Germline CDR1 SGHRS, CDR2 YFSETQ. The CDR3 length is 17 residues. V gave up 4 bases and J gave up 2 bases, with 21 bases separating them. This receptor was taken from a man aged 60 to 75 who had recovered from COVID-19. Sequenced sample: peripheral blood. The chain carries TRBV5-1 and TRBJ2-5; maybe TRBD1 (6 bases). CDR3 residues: CASSPGIRQARQETQYF. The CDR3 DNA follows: TGCGCCAGCAGCCCTGGAATCAGACAGGCGCGGCAAGAGACCCAGTACTTC.